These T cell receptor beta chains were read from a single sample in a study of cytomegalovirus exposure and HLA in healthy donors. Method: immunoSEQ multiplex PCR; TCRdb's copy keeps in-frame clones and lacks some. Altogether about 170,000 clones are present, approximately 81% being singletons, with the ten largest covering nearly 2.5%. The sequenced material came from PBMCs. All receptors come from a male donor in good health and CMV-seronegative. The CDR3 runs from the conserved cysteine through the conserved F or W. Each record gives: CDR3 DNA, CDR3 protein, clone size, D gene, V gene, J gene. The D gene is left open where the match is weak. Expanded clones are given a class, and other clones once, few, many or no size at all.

cdr3_nt: TGCGCCAGCAGCTTGGACGACAGGACATATGGCTACACCTTC; cdr3_aa: CASSLDDRTYGYTF; clone_size: .; d_call: .; v_call: TRBV5-1; j_call: TRBJ1-2
cdr3_nt: TGTGCCAGCAGTACCCGGACTAGCGGGCAAGAGACCCAGTACTTC; cdr3_aa: CASSTRTSGQETQYF; clone_size: .; d_call: TRBD2; v_call: TRBV6-5; j_call: TRBJ2-5
cdr3_nt: TGCGCCAGCAGCTTGGAACCTAGCGGGTCACCCTACGAGCAGTACTTC; cdr3_aa: CASSLEPSGSPYEQYF; clone_size: .; d_call: TRBD2; v_call: TRBV5-1; j_call: TRBJ2-7
cdr3_nt: TGTGCCAGCAGTTTAGGGAGGGGCTCGGAGCAGTACTTC; cdr3_aa: CASSLGRGSEQYF; clone_size: .; d_call: TRBD2; v_call: TRBV27; j_call: TRBJ2-7
cdr3_nt: TGTGCCAGCAGCTCACAGAAGAACTATGGCTACACCTTC; cdr3_aa: CASSSQKNYGYTF; clone_size: .; d_call: .; v_call: TRBV11-1; j_call: TRBJ1-2
cdr3_nt: TGTGCCAGCAGCACCCGGACTAGGGGCGAAAACACCATATATTTT; cdr3_aa: CASSTRTRGENTIYF; clone_size: few; d_call: .; v_call: TRBV5-6; j_call: TRBJ1-3
cdr3_nt: TGTGCCAGCTACCCCGGGGGAGGGAACACCGGGGAGCTGTTTTTT; cdr3_aa: CASYPGGGNTGELFF; clone_size: .; d_call: .; v_call: TRBV28; j_call: TRBJ2-2
cdr3_nt: TGTGCCAGTAGCACCGGGACTCAGGGCAATCAGCCCCAGCATTTT; cdr3_aa: CASSTGTQGNQPQHF; clone_size: .; d_call: .; v_call: TRBV19; j_call: TRBJ1-5
cdr3_nt: TGTGCCAGTAGGCCCGGACAGTCTAACTATGGCTACACCTTC; cdr3_aa: CASRPGQSNYGYTF; clone_size: once; d_call: .; v_call: TRBV19; j_call: TRBJ1-2
cdr3_nt: TGTGCCAGCAGCTTAGCGCGACTAGCGGGGGCCTATACGCAGTATTTT; cdr3_aa: CASSLARLAGAYTQYF; clone_size: .; d_call: TRBD2; v_call: TRBV11-2; j_call: TRBJ2-3
cdr3_nt: TGTGCCAGCAACACCGGGACAGGGCCCTACGAGCAGTACTTC; cdr3_aa: CASNTGTGPYEQYF; clone_size: .; d_call: TRBD1; v_call: TRBV5-4; j_call: TRBJ2-7
cdr3_nt: TGTGCCAGCAGCTTAGGGACAGGGAGGAGTGAGCAGTTCTTC; cdr3_aa: CASSLGTGRSEQFF; clone_size: .; d_call: TRBD1; v_call: TRBV7-6; j_call: TRBJ2-1
cdr3_nt: TGTGCCAGCAGCGGGACTAGCTCAGATACGCAGTATTTT; cdr3_aa: CASSGTSSDTQYF; clone_size: .; d_call: TRBD2; v_call: TRBV7-2; j_call: TRBJ2-3
cdr3_nt: TGTGCCAGCAGCCCGGAGGGACAGGGGGTAGGGAACACTGAAGCTTTCTTT; cdr3_aa: CASSPEGQGVGNTEAFF; clone_size: .; d_call: TRBD1; v_call: TRBV7-6; j_call: TRBJ1-1
cdr3_nt: TGTGCCACCAGCAGCGACAGGGTCAGCGGCTACACCTTC; cdr3_aa: CATSSDRVSGYTF; clone_size: .; d_call: TRBD1; v_call: TRBV15; j_call: TRBJ1-2
cdr3_nt: TGTGCCAGCAGTGATCACCTTAGCGTCAGCTCCTACAATGAGCAGTTCTTC; cdr3_aa: CASSDHLSVSSYNEQFF; clone_size: .; d_call: .; v_call: TRBV2; j_call: TRBJ2-1